This passage covers 20 T cell receptor beta chains from one sample sequenced in a study of response to subunit inactivated influenza vaccine. A single record per CDR3 protein comes from TCRdb applying MiXCR to the RT-PCR reads. Here the sample spans just under 550,000 distinct CDR3 sequences, roughly 25% being singletons. The data were also submitted as part of a second study, on T cells expressing NK-cell markers. From that report: The TCR beta cDNA came from 5'RACE template switching with UMIs.

Sequencing was performed on CD4+ T cells sorted from PBMCs, taken roughly 13 days after vaccination. The receptors stem from a man aged 50-59 years who received an inactivated influenza vaccine.

This clonotype was found a few times. This rearrangement joins TRBV4-3 to TRBJ1-1, with TRBD1 matching over 7 bases. After removal of 3 bases from V and 0 bases from J, the junction contained 4 bases not matched to a gene. This CDR3 has 15 residues. Germline CDR1 and CDR2: LGHNA and YSLEER. The CDR3 DNA reads TGCGCCAGCAGCCACGGACAGGTAATGAACACTGAAGCTTTCTTT. As protein: CASSHGQVMNTEAFF.

The chain carries TRBV6-5 and TRBJ2-7; tentatively, D is TRBD2 (7 bases). This CDR3 comprises 16 residues. Trimming pared 0 bases from V and 6 bases from J, leaving 18 bases between. CDR1 is MNHEY and CDR2 is SVGAGI in the germline V gene. Here the CDR3 reads CASSYSRYRGGREQYF. CDR3 DNA sequence: TGTGCCAGCAGTTACTCGAGGTATAGGGGGGGGCGCGAGCAGTACTTC.

The genes are TRBV7-6 and TRBJ2-7; 10 bases match TRBD1. CDR3 length equals 14 residues. J lost 4 bases, V lost 2 bases, and 2 bases had no gene match. Per the germline V gene, CDR1 is SGHVS and CDR2 is FNYEAQ. The CDR3 DNA follows: TGTGCCAGCAGCTTAAGGGGACAGGGGTACGAGCAGTACTTC. Amino acid sequence: CASSLRGQGYEQYF.

This clonotype has more than one count but fewer than ten. The gene calls are TRBV9 and TRBJ2-1; 11 nucleotides line up with TRBD2. Germline V CDR1 and CDR2: SGDLS, YYNGEE. V shed 0 bases and J 9 bases; nucleotides not matched to a gene: 14. The CDR3 is 18 residues long. The CDR3 here is CASSVGPETLLAGVEQFF. CDR3 DNA sequence: TGTGCCAGCAGCGTAGGCCCGGAGACGCTACTAGCGGGAGTTGAGCAGTTCTTC.

The CDR3 bases are TGTGCCAGCGGGAGGGGGGGAAGCTATGGCTACACCTTC. This gives the protein CASGRGGSYGYTF. V and J are TRBV6-1 and TRBJ1-2; a possible D gene is TRBD1 (6 bases). Germline loops: CDR1 MNHNS, CDR2 SASEGT. V was shortened by 8 bases and J by 4 bases, with 14 bases between the two germline ends. The CDR3 is made up of 13 amino acids.

The rearrangement uses TRBV18 and TRBJ1-2; D might be TRBD1 (6 bases). CDR1 is KGHSH and CDR2 is LQKENI in the germline V gene. The CDR3 contains 13 residues. V was trimmed by 3 bases and J by 5 bases, leaving 10 bases between them. The CDR3 loop reads CASSPRGDYGYTF. The CDR3 DNA reads as TGTGCCAGCTCACCGAGGGGGGATTATGGCTACACCTTC.

This clonotype occurred a few times. This chain uses TRBV7-8 with TRBJ1-5; unclear D gene. Germline values: CDR1 SGHVS, CDR2 FQNEAQ. The CDR3 is 15 residues long. The ends were cut back, 5 bases at V and 5 bases at J, with 16 bases in the middle. CDR3 loop: CASSPRWVRDQPQHF. The CDR3 DNA reads TGTGCCAGCAGCCCCCGGTGGGTAAGAGATCAGCCCCAGCATTTT.

The genes are TRBV20-1 and TRBJ1-5; D gene uncertain. V shed 3 bases and J shed 2 bases, with 8 bases lying between them. Germline V gene sequence: CDR1 DFQATT, CDR2 SNEGSKA (reference sequence). The CDR3 runs to 13 residues. The CDR3 loop reads CSARRPRNQPQHF. The CDR3 DNA reads as TGCAGTGCTAGGAGACCCCGCAATCAGCCCCAGCATTTT.

The chain carries TRBV12-3 or TRBV12-4 and TRBJ1-2; TRBD1 might be the D (6 bases). The CDR3 length is 13 residues. Trimming removed 6 bases from V and 8 bases from J, with 16 bases in between. CDR3 in amino acids: CASSSREDRGYTF. The CDR3 coding sequence is TGTGCCAGCAGCTCTAGGGAAGACAGGGGCTACACCTTC.

The chain is built from TRBV20-1 and TRBJ2-3, with D perhaps assigned TRBD1 or TRBD2 (5 bases each). The germline CDR1 and CDR2 sequences are DFQATT and SNEGSKA (reference sequence). The ends were cut back, 1 base at V and 4 bases at J, with 15 bases in the middle. This CDR3 spans 15 amino acids. The CDR3 sequence is CSARAVGADPDTQYF. In DNA form, the CDR3 reads TGCAGTGCTAGAGCTGTCGGGGCGGACCCAGATACGCAGTATTTT.

The chain uses TRBV7-2 and TRBJ1-1; D gene unclear. V shed 2 bases and J shed 0 bases, with 7 bases lying between them. The length of the CDR3 is 14 residues. From germline, CDR1 is SGHTA and CDR2 FQGNSA. The CDR3 spells CASSLFRVNTEAFF. Written as DNA, the CDR3 is TGTGCCAGCAGCTTATTTAGGGTGAACACTGAAGCTTTCTTT.

The CDR3, as DNA: TGCAGTGCTAGCCAAGCTAGCGGGGGGCTCTACAATGAGCAGTTCTTC. Amino acid sequence: CSASQASGGLYNEQFF. This chain links TRBV20-1 with TRBJ2-1; 11 nucleotides line up with TRBD2. Trimming cost V 3 bases and J 3 bases; bases outside gene matches: 7. This CDR3 has 16 residues. In germline, CDR1 is DFQATT, CDR2 SNEGSKA (reference sequence).

DNA for the CDR3: TGTGCCAGCGCTAGCGGGGGCGCCGACACCGGGGAGCTGTTTTTT. Translating gives CASASGGADTGELFF. The genes are TRBV6-2 or TRBV6-3 and TRBJ2-2; 10 positions agree with TRBD2. CDR1 and CDR2 from the germline V gene are MNHEY and SVGEGT. The CDR3 loop spans 15 amino acids. Unmatched junction bases numbered 6, after V lost 8 bases and J lost 3 bases.

In its sample, this clonotype was seen a few times. The chain uses TRBV18 and TRBJ1-1, with 7 bases lining up with TRBD1. This CDR3 has 14 residues. V was clipped by 5 bases and J by 3 bases; unmatched bases: 6. Germline loops: CDR1 KGHSH, CDR2 LQKENI. In DNA form, the CDR3 reads TGTGCCAGCTCAACTCAGGGGGGTGACACTGAAGCTTTCTTT. It encodes CASSTQGGDTEAFF.

V is TRBV24-1 and J is TRBJ2-1, with 11 bases fitting TRBD1. This CDR3 comprises 17 residues. Germline assignment: CDR1 KGHDR and CDR2 SFDVKD. J gave up 8 bases and V 6 bases, and 14 bases lay outside the gene matches. The CDR3 DNA sequence: TGTGCCACCAGTCCCCTTAGAGGGACAGGGGGATGGGATGAGCAGTTCTTC. This translates into CATSPLRGTGGWDEQFF.

This chain links TRBV7-9 with TRBJ1-1; 7 bases line up with TRBD1. The ends lost 2 bases at V and 4 bases at J; junction bases unmatched: 4. Germline loops: CDR1 SEHNR, CDR2 FQNEAQ (reference sequence). The CDR3 totals 14 residues. The CDR3 loop reads CASSLSTGVTEAFF. CDR3 nucleotide sequence: TGTGCCAGCAGCTTATCTACAGGGGTCACTGAAGCTTTCTTT.

The chain couples TRBV7-2 to TRBJ2-7, with D unclear. Trimming shortened V by 2 bases and J by 5 bases, and 13 bases separated the two germline ends. This CDR3 spans 14 amino acids. Germline values: CDR1 SGHTA, CDR2 FQGNSA. The CDR3 DNA reads as TGTGCCAGCAGCTTAAGGTACGAAGTGCACGAGCAGTACTTC. Residues: CASSLRYEVHEQYF.

This clonotype was picked up a small number of times. The J gene is TRBJ2-1, the V gene TRBV7-3; TRBD2 matches 10 bases. The CDR3 is made up of 17 amino acids. V trimming: 0 bases; J trimming: 8 bases; junction bases outside the gene matches: 10. Germline CDR1 SGHTA, CDR2 FQGTGA. The CDR3 reads CASSLTGSGRAWDEQFF. CDR3 DNA: TGTGCCAGCAGCTTAACGGGGAGCGGGAGGGCCTGGGATGAGCAGTTCTTC.

This clonotype was counted between two and nine times. The chain is built from TRBV20-1 and TRBJ2-1, with TRBD2 matching over 8 bases. V gave up 6 bases and J gave up 4 bases; unmatched junction bases: 11. Germline CDR1 reads DFQATT; CDR2 reads SNEGSKA (reference sequence). The CDR3 extends over 15 amino acids. DNA for the CDR3: TGCAGTGCAAGTAGCGGGGCCACTAATTACAATGAGCAGTTCTTC. This codes for CSASSGATNYNEQFF.

The chain combines TRBV5-8 with TRBJ1-1, with TRBD1 matching 8 bases. Germline V gene lookup returns CDR1 SGHTS and CDR2 YDEGEE. The V and J ends lost 4 bases and 1 base, in that order; junction bases with no gene match: 6. The CDR3 length is 15 residues. CDR3 amino acids: CASSTNRGGNTEAFF. The CDR3 nucleotides are TGTGCCAGCAGCACGAACAGGGGGGGGAACACTGAAGCTTTCTTT.